The next 21 T cell receptor beta chains were all read from a single sample in a study of vaccination effects on CD4 cells after COVID-19. Viral peptide pools were used in the ViraFEST assay to expand antigen-specific CD4+ T cells, and sequencing came afterward. Subsequent to a culture period of around 10 days, CD4+ T cells were isolated. The healthy vaccine recipients, who had no prior SARS-CoV-2 infection, showed negative nucleocapsid antibodies. TCRdb keeps only in-frame clones here, not all; method: immunoSEQ multiplex PCR. The sample records fewer than 30,000 clones, about 71% being singletons. No antigens are known for them. Sequencing used CD4+ T cells from PBMCs cultured with HCoV-OC43 spike peptides, obtained before COVID-19 vaccination. The subset: HCoV-OC43 spike overlapping peptide pool stimulation. The receptors originated from a human donor who received a COVID-19 vaccine.

To note about this clone: One end of the junction is discordant with germline, which a read error may explain. The chain is built from TRBV6-5 and TRBJ2-3; TRBD1 might be the D (5 bases). The CDR3 runs 15 residues. The germline V gene encodes CDR1 MNHEY and CDR2 SVGAGI. DNA for the CDR3: TGTGCCAGCAGTTACCGACTTGATGGGGCAGATACACAGTATTTT. Protein product: CASSYRLDGADTQYF.

This chain links TRBV7-9 with TRBJ2-7, with D perhaps matching TRBD1 or TRBD2 (5 bases each). Per the germline V gene, CDR1 is SEHNR and CDR2 is FQNEAQ (reference sequence). The length of the CDR3 is 12 residues. V gave up 1 base and J gave up 11 bases, with 12 bases separating them. CDR3 residues: CASSLGGRGEYF. The CDR3 coding sequence is TGTGCCAGCAGCTTAGGAGGTCGAGGGGAGTACTTC.

This clone showed up just a few times. The chain couples TRBV6-1 to TRBJ1-2, with TRBD1 matching over 7 bases. Germline CDR1 and CDR2: MNHNS and SASEGT. The CDR3 length is 14 residues. J gave up 7 bases and V 0 bases, and 5 bases lay outside the gene matches. The CDR3 DNA reads TGTGCCAGCAGTGAAGCGGGTGGGACAGTTGGCTACACCTTC. Protein: CASSEAGGTVGYTF.

V is TRBV27 and J is TRBJ1-3; D remains ambiguous. V lost 6 bases and J lost 3, with 15 bases in between. The CDR3 covers 15 residues. CDR1 is MNHEY and CDR2 is SMNVEV in the germline V gene (reference sequence). CDR3 DNA: TGTGCCAGCAGGCAGCTAGGGCTCGGTGGAAACACCATATATTTT. This encodes CASRQLGLGGNTIYF.

The chain is built from TRBV27 and TRBJ1-1; a weak D match, TRBD1 (5 bases). The V and J ends lost 0 bases and 4 bases respectively, with 21 bases between them. This CDR3 comprises 18 residues. Germline CDR1 is MNHEY and CDR2 is SMNVEV (reference sequence). CDR3 protein: CASSLSGTQGVRGTEAFF. In nucleotides, the CDR3 is TGTGCCAGCAGTTTATCGGGGACCCAGGGTGTGAGGGGCACTGAAGCTTTCTTT.

There are a few counts of this clone. The chain recombines TRBV7-2 with TRBJ1-6; 9 bases are a match to TRBD1. Germline V lookup: CDR1 SGHTA, CDR2 FQGNSA. J lost 8 bases, V lost 5 bases, and 7 bases had no gene match. This CDR3 comprises 15 residues. The CDR3 bases are TGTGCCAGCAGCCCCGGGGACAGGGTCTATTCACCCCTCCACTTT. Protein product: CASSPGDRVYSPLHF.

The chain couples TRBV6-5 to TRBJ1-2, with D perhaps matching TRBD1 (6 bases). Trimming took off 0 bases at V and 4 bases at J, with 15 bases between the two ends. This CDR3 spans 16 amino acids. Germline CDR1 is MNHEY and CDR2 is SVGAGI. CDR3 residues: CASSYSGGAWGYGYTF. CDR3 sequence (DNA): TGTGCCAGCAGTTACTCCGGGGGGGCTTGGGGCTATGGCTACACCTTC.

The chain couples TRBV5-1 to TRBJ1-1, with a possible D match to TRBD1 (5 bases). This CDR3 comprises 15 residues. V was trimmed by 5 bases and J by 0 bases, leaving 14 bases between them. CDR1 is SGHRS and CDR2 is YFSETQ in the germline V gene. The CDR3, as DNA: TGCGCCAGCAGGGGGGTCGGGGGGATGAACACTGAAGCTTTCTTT. Its translation: CASRGVGGMNTEAFF.

The V call is TRBV6-5, the J call TRBJ1-3; perhaps TRBD1 as D (6 bases). The CDR3 is 13 residues long. Germline CDR1 reads MNHEY; CDR2 reads SVGAGI. Trimming took off 6 bases at V and 9 bases at J, with 15 bases between the two ends. The CDR3 protein is CASSPRGWGTIYF. CDR3 in DNA: TGTGCCAGCAGCCCCAGGGGATGGGGCACCATATATTTT.

The chain joins TRBV10-3 to TRBJ2-4; maybe TRBD2 (6 bases). The CDR3 contains 16 residues. Looked up from germline, CDR1 is ENHRY and CDR2 is SYGVKD. Trimming cost V 3 bases and J 2 bases, with 14 bases left between them. DNA of the CDR3: TGTGCCATCAGTGACCCGGAGGGTGGGACCAAAAACATTCAGTACTTC. This encodes CAISDPEGGTKNIQYF.

This clone was detected only a few times. The chain has TRBV5-1 and TRBJ2-2; 7 nucleotides agree with TRBD2. V was clipped by 4 bases and J by 7 bases; unmatched bases: 19. The germline CDR1 and CDR2 sequences are SGHRS and YFSETQ. CDR3 length: 18 residues. CDR3 in amino acids: CASSEASSGLRLGGELFF. The CDR3 DNA reads as TGCGCCAGCAGCGAGGCTAGTAGCGGGCTCCGTCTGGGCGGGGAGCTGTTTTTT. Full variable domain (missing parts from reference TRBV5-1 and TRBJ2-2): KAGVTQTPRYLIKTRGQQVTLSCSPISGHRSVSWYQQTPGQGLQFLFEYFSETQRNKGNFPGRFSGRQFSNSRSEMNVSTLELGDSALYLCASSEASSGLRLGGELFFGEGSRLTVL.

The chain combines TRBV5-4 with TRBJ2-4, with TRBD1 identical over 7 bases. V lost 0 bases and J lost 1; bases outside the gene matches: 1. This CDR3 is built from 15 residues. The germline CDR1 and CDR2 sequences are SGHNT and YYREEE (reference sequence). The CDR3 region is CASSLATGAKNIQYF. The DNA of the CDR3 is TGTGCCAGCAGCTTGGCGACAGGGGCCAAAAACATTCAGTACTTC.

The V and J genes are TRBV3-1 (or the pseudogene TRBV3-2) and TRBJ1-3; 9 bases map to TRBD1. The CDR3 totals 15 residues. The germline gives CDR1 LGHDT, CDR2 YNNKEL (reference sequence). Trimming at V came to 4 bases and at J to 4 bases, leaving 5 bases not matched to a gene. The CDR3 DNA sequence: TGTGCCAGCAGCCTTACAGGGGGCCGGGGAAACACCATATATTTT. It yields the protein CASSLTGGRGNTIYF.

V is TRBV7-9 and J is TRBJ1-6, with D maybe TRBD1 (5 bases). CDR1 is SEHNR, CDR2 FQNEAQ, per germline (reference sequence). Trimming left V 8 bases short and J 10 bases short, with 21 bases between. The CDR3 is made up of 15 amino acids. CDR3 loop: CASGPRDWPKSPLHF. CDR3 DNA: TGTGCCAGCGGTCCGCGGGACTGGCCGAAGTCACCCCTCCACTTT. The complete variable domain, with remaining parts taken from reference TRBV7-9 and TRBJ1-6, reads DTGVSQNPRHKITKRGQNVTFRCDPISEHNRLYWYRQTLGQGPEFLTYFQNEAQLEKSRLLSDRFSAERPKGSFSTLEIQRTEQGDSAMYLCASGPRDWPKSPLHFGNGTRLTVT.

The chain is built from TRBV5-1 and TRBJ1-2, with D uncertain. Germline V gene data show CDR1 as SGHRS and CDR2 as YFSETQ. V was clipped by 5 bases and J by 6 bases, with 23 bases between them. The CDR3 is 16 residues long. CDR3 sequence reads: CASRSNSGGVPDGYTF. The CDR3 DNA reads as TGCGCCAGCAGATCGAACTCTGGTGGAGTTCCGGATGGCTACACCTTC.

The chain couples TRBV29-1 to TRBJ2-1, with 7 bases that match TRBD2. The CDR3 loop spans 14 amino acids. Germline trimming cut 3 bases from V and 9 bases from J; bases unmatched to any gene: 11. Germline V gives CDR1 SQVTM, CDR2 ANQGSEA. CDR3 nucleotide sequence: TGCAGCGTTGAGGTGTCGGGGGGTTCGGGTGAGCAGTTCTTC. Translation: CSVEVSGGSGEQFF.

The V gene is TRBV4-1, the J gene TRBJ2-5; D is possibly TRBD2 (6 bases). This CDR3 spans 14 amino acids. Trimming stripped 0 bases from V and 3 bases from J, with 8 bases between. Per the germline V gene, CDR1 is MGHRA and CDR2 is YSYEKL. CDR3 in DNA: TGCGCCAGCAGCCAAGACTCGGGGGAAGAGACCCAGTACTTC. Protein product: CASSQDSGEETQYF.

This chain joins TRBV5-1 and TRBJ1-1; D not resolved. This CDR3 has 14 residues. Between the trimmed V and J ends, which lost 4 bases and 1 base, there was a span of 11 bases. The germline CDR1 and CDR2 sequences are SGHRS and YFSETQ. The CDR3 here is CASSVLVGNTEAFF. CDR3 nucleotide sequence: TGCGCCAGCAGCGTCCTGGTAGGGAACACTGAAGCTTTCTTT.

The chain is built from TRBV11-2 and TRBJ2-1; 8 bases map to TRBD1. This CDR3 has 16 residues. Germline V gene lookup returns CDR1 SGHAT and CDR2 FQNNGV. J gave up 1 base and V 0 bases, and 2 bases lay outside the gene matches. The CDR3 is CASSLERQGSYNEQFF. CDR3 bases: TGTGCCAGCAGCTTAGAGAGACAGGGGTCCTACAATGAGCAGTTCTTC.

The chain recombines TRBV19 with TRBJ2-7, with TRBD2 identical over 9 bases. CDR1 and CDR2 from the germline V gene are LNHDA and SQIVND (reference sequence). J was trimmed by 0 bases and V by 3 bases; bases with no gene match: 18. The length of the CDR3 is 20 residues. CDR3 sequence reads: CASSIGLTSGRTGYSYEQYF. In DNA, the CDR3 is TGTGCCAGTAGTATTGGGCTGACTAGCGGCAGAACGGGATACTCCTACGAGCAGTACTTC.

The V and J genes are TRBV12-3 or TRBV12-4 and TRBJ2-4; D is undetermined. The CDR3 is 12 residues long. V dropped 1 base and J dropped 4 bases, with 2 bases sitting between them. The CDR3 is CASSLGKNIQYF. The CDR3, as DNA: TGTGCCAGCAGTTTAGGAAAAAACATTCAGTACTTC.